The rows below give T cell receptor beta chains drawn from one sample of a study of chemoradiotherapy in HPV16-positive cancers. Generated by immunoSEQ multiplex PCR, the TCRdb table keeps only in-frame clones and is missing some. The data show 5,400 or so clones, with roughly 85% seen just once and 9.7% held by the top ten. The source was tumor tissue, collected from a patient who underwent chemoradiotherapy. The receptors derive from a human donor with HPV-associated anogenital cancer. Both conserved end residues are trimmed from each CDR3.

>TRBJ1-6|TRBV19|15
ASSIEARGGRNSPLH
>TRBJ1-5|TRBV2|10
ASREGEQPQH
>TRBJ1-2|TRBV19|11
ASSIAGGGGYT
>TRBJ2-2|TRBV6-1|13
ASSERKREVGELF
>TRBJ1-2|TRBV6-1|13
ASSEVGDSGYGYT
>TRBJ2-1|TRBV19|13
ASSIEDYSYNEQF
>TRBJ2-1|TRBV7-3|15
ASSGSGTSGGAVEQF
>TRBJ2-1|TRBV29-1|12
SVEDTALINGQF
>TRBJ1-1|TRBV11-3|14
ASSLYSRDRNPEAF
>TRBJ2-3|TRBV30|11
AWKGQVTDTQY
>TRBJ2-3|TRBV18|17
ASSPPVPPIRTGRDTQY
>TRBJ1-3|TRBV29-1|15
SVDGTGGVGSGNTIY
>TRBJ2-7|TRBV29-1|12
SVEDRARSYEQY
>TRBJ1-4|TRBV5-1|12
ASSSGQGREKLF
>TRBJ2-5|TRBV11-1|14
ASSLVRGLGQETQY
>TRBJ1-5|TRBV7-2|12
ASRRQGSNQPQH
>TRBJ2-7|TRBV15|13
ATSRAPGLAVEQY
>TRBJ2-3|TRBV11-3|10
ASSGDYLTQY
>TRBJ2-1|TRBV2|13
ASSFKTGRGHEQF
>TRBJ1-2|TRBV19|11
ASSIMGGRGYT
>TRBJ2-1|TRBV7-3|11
ASSLKPGNEQF
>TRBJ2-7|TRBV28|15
ASSGTSGGASSYEQY
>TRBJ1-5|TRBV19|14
ASSPRTGGGSQPQH
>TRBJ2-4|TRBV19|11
ASSIRSGDIQY
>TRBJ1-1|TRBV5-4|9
ASSLRDEAF
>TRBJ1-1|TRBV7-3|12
ASSLADGPTEAF
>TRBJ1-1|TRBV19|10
ASSVAGTEAF
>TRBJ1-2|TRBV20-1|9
SAPDDYGYT
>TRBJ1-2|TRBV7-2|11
ATFDRLYYGYT
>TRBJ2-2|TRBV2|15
ASSVRRPIMNTGELF
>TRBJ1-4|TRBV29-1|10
SVEARVGLRF
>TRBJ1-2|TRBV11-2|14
ASSLVGWDSTYGYT
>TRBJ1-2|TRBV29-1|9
SVRQGTGYT
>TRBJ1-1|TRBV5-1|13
ASSLGSLGDTEAF
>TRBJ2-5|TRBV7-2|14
ASSLSSSGGQETQY
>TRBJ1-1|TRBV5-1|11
ASRKIRNTEAF
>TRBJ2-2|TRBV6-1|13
ASSEGTGDTGELF
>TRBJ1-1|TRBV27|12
ASSLTGWNTEAF
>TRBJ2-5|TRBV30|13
ACRPGLAGGETQY
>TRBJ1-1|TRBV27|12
ASSSSGRNTEAF
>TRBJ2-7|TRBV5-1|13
ASSLDGNRGYEQY
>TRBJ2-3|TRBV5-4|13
ASSLDGGGTDTQY
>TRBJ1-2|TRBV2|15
ASSAQGFLFSNYGYT
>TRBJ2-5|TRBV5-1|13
ASSLGGGQKETQY
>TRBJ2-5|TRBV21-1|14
ASSVERGGVTETQY